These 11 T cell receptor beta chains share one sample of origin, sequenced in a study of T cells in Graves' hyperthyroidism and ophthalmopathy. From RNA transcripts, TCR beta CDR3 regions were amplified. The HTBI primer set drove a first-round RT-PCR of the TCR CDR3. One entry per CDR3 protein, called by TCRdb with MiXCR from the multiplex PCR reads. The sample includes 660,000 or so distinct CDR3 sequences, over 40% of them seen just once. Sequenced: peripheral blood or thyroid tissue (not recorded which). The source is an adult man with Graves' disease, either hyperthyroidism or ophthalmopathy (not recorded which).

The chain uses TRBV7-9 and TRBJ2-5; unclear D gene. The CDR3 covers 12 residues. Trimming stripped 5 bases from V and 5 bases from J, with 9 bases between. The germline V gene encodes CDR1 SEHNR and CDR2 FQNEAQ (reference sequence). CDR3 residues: CASSPGKETQYF. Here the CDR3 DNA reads TGTGCCAGCAGCCCTGGCAAGGAGACCCAGTACTTC.

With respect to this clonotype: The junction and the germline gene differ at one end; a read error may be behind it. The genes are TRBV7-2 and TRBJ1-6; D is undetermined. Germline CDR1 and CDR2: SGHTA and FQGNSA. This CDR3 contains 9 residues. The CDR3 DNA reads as TGTGCCAGCAGCTTAGCCCTTATCTTT. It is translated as CASSLALIF.

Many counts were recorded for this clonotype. The CDR3 region has the DNA TGCGCCAGCAGTGAGTCGGGGGGGGCGCCGTCCTATGGCTACACCTTC. Amino acids: CASSESGGAPSYGYTF. The chain combines TRBV10-2 with TRBJ1-2; TRBD1 might be the D (6 bases). The CDR3 extends over 16 amino acids. V lost 0 bases and J 4 bases, leaving 15 bases between the germline ends. Germline-derived CDR1 and CDR2 are WSHSY and SAAADI.

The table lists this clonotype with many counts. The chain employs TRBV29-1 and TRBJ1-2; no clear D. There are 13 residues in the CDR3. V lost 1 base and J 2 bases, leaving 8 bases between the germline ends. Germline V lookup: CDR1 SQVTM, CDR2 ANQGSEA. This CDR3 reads CSVEGGENYGYTF. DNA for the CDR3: TGCAGCGTTGAAGGTGGGGAGAACTATGGCTACACCTTC.

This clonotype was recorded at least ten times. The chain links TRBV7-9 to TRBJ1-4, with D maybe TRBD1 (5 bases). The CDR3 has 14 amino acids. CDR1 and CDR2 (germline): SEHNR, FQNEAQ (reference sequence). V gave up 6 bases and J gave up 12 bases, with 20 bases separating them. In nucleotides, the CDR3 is TGTGCCAGCAGTCGGGACTTTCGCTCGGATGAACTGTTTTTT. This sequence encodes CASSRDFRSDELFF.

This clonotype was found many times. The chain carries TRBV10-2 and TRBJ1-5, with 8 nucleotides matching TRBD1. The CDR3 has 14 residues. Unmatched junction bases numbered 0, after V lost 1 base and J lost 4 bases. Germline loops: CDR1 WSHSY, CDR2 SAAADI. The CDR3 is CASSEWDRNQPQHF. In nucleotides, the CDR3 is TGCGCCAGCAGTGAGTGGGACAGGAATCAGCCCCAGCATTTT.

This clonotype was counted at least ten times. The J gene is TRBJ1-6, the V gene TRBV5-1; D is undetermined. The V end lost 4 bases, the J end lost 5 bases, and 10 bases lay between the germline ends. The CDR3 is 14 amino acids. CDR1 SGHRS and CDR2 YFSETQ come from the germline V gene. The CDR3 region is CASSQTQDNSPLHF. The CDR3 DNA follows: TGCGCCAGCAGCCAGACGCAGGATAATTCACCCCTCCACTTT.

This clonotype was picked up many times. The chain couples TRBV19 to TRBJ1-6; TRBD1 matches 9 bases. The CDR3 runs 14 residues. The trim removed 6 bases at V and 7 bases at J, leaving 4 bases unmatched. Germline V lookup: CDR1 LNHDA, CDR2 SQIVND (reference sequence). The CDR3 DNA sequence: TGTGCCAGTAGCTGGGACAGGGAGAATTCACCCCTCCACTTT. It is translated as CASSWDRENSPLHF.

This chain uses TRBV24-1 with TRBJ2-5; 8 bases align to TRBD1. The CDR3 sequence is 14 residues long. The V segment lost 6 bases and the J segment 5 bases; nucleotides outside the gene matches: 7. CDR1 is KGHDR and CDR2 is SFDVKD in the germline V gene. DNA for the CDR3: TGTGCCACCAGTCAGGGGGCGGTCTGGGAGACCCAGTACTTC. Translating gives CATSQGAVWETQYF.

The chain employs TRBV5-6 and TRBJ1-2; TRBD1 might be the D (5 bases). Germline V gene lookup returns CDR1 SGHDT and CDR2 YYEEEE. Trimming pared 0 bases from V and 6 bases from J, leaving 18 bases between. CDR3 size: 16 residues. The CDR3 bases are TGTGCCAGCAGCTTGGGTTACGGGGACTCACCGCATGGCTACACCTTC. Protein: CASSLGYGDSPHGYTF.

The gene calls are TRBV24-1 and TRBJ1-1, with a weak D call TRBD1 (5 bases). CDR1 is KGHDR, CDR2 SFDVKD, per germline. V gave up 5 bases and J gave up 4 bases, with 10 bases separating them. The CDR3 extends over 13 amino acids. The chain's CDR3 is CATSAGQFTEAFF. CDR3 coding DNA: TGTGCCACCAGTGCCGGACAATTCACTGAAGCTTTCTTT.